This T cell receptor (beta chain) was documented in a study of memory CD4+ T cells and cytomegalovirus serostatus. This clone occurred a few times. Its target is not known. This sample also contains other DNA sequences that code for the same CDR3. Data came from immunoSEQ multiplex PCR; TCRdb stores just in-frame clones and leaves some out. Here the sample spans approximately 52,000 clones, just under 80% being singletons. This CDR3 has 11 residues. Trimming cost V 3 bases and J 7 bases, with 3 bases left between them. Germline V lookup: CDR1 MNHNS, CDR2 SASEGT. The study, taken as a whole, reports: Each of 67 CMV-associated TCRbeta sequences occurred in one to five individuals.

The sort gate was single viable CD3+CD4+CD8-CD45RO+ cells for memory CD4+ T cells. CD4+ T cells were isolated by positive magnetic selection. Sequencing was carried out using memory CD4+ T cells from blood. This TCR was recovered from an adult in good health and CMV-seronegative. The chain has TRBV6-1 and TRBJ2-2; unclear D gene. CDR3 bases: TGTGCCAGCAGTGACGGCGGGGAGCTGTTTTTT. This encodes CASSDGGELFF.